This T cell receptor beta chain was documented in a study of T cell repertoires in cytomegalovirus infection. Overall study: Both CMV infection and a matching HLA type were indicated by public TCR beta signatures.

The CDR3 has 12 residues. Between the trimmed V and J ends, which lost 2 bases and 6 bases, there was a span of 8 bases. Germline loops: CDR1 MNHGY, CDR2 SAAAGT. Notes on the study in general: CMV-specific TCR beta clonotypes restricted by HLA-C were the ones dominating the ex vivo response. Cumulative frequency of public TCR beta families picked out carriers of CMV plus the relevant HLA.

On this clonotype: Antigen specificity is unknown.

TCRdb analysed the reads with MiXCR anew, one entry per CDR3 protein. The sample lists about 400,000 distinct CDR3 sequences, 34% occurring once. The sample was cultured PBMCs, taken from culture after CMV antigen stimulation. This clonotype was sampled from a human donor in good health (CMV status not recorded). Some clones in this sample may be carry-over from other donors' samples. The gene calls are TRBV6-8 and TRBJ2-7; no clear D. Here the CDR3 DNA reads TGTGCCAGCAGTTACGGGGTAGGCGAGCAGTACTTC. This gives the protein CASSYGVGEQYF.